The 21 T cell receptor beta chains below come from one sample, sequenced in a study of cytomegalovirus exposure and HLA in healthy donors. Amplification used 60 Vbeta primers and 13 Jbeta primers. The data were produced by immunoSEQ multiplex PCR, yet TCRdb's version contains in-frame clones alone and is incomplete. The table shows more than 100,000 clones, with approximately 67% occurring only once. Material for sequencing was PBMCs. These receptor sequences come from a young man in good health and CMV-seronegative.

This chain uses TRBV27 with TRBJ2-5; 10 bases are shared with TRBD2. CDR3 length: 15 residues. CDR1 and CDR2 (germline): MNHEY, SMNVEV (reference sequence). Losses at the gene ends were 5 bases for V and 3 bases for J; bases not matched to a gene: 6. CDR3 sequence: CASSTLAGVKETQYF. In nucleotides, the CDR3 is TGTGCCAGCAGTACTCTAGCGGGAGTAAAAGAGACCCAGTACTTC.

This chain joins TRBV18 and TRBJ2-2, with no clear D. V was clipped by 10 bases and J by 7 bases, with 22 bases between them. Germline V CDR1 and CDR2: KGHSH, LQKENI. CDR3 length: 15 residues. The CDR3 loop reads CATQAQGVTLGELFF. The CDR3 region has the DNA TGTGCCACCCAAGCCCAAGGCGTGACACTCGGGGAGCTGTTTTTT.

DNA for the CDR3: TGCGCCAGCAGCCTTTGGAGCGGGAGGCCAGATACGCAGTATTTT. It translates to CASSLWSGRPDTQYF. The rearrangement joins TRBV4-3 to TRBJ2-3; 9 bases fit TRBD2. Per germline, CDR1 LGHNA and CDR2 YSLEER. This CDR3 contains 15 residues. V shed 4 bases, J shed 4 bases, and the junction held 6 bases outside the gene matches.

This clone was recorded once. J is TRBJ2-7 and V is TRBV28; 7 positions match TRBD2. Germline CDR1 is MDHEN and CDR2 is SYDVKM. The J segment lost 0 bases and the V segment lost 4 bases, leaving 6 bases of the junction unmatched. The CDR3 loop spans 15 amino acids. CDR3 bases: TGTGCCAGCAGTTCTGACGGGAGGCCCTCCTACGAGCAGTACTTC. Its translation is CASSSDGRPSYEQYF.

This chain links TRBV11-2 with TRBJ2-7; 7 bases line up with TRBD2. J gave up 3 bases and V 5 bases, and 7 bases lay outside the gene matches. The CDR3 runs to 14 residues. Per germline, CDR1 SGHAT and CDR2 FQNNGV. The CDR3 sequence: CASSSIASGYEQYF. The CDR3 DNA sequence: TGTGCCAGCAGCAGTATCGCTAGCGGCTACGAGCAGTACTTC.

A few counts support this clone. V and J are TRBV5-1 and TRBJ1-6; D is ambiguous. Germline CDR1 reads SGHRS; CDR2 reads YFSETQ. The CDR3 is made up of 15 amino acids. V lost 1 base and J 7 bases, leaving 12 bases between the germline ends. The CDR3 nucleotides read TGCGCCAGCAGCTTGAGCTCGACGGGAAATTCACCCCTCCACTTT. Translated, it gives CASSLSSTGNSPLHF.

The chain links TRBV29-1 to TRBJ1-1; D may be TRBD1 (5 bases). V dropped 5 bases and J dropped 2 bases, with 12 bases sitting between them. The CDR3 is made up of 13 amino acids. Germline values: CDR1 SQVTM, CDR2 ANQGSEA. The CDR3 sequence: CSVRGQVNTEAFF. As DNA, the CDR3 is TGCAGCGTTCGAGGACAAGTTAACACTGAAGCTTTCTTT.

The V gene is TRBV14, the J gene TRBJ2-7; D unclear. The germline gives CDR1 SGHDN, CDR2 FVKESK. The length of the CDR3 is 15 residues. V lost 3 bases to trimming and J lost 3 bases, with 15 bases between them. Written as DNA, the CDR3 is TGTGCCAGCAGCCAGATTGGCGGCCGCATCTACGAGCAGTACTTC. As protein: CASSQIGGRIYEQYF.

This clone was detected a few times. This rearrangement joins TRBV18 to TRBJ2-7; 10 bases align to TRBD1. The germline V gene encodes CDR1 KGHSH and CDR2 LQKENI. The CDR3 covers 14 residues. Losses at the gene ends were 3 bases for V and 3 bases for J; bases not matched to a gene: 2. CDR3 in amino acids: CASSPDRGDYEQYF. The CDR3 DNA is TGTGCCAGCTCACCGGACAGGGGGGACTACGAGCAGTACTTC. The whole variable domain, filled in from reference TRBV18 and TRBJ2-7, reads NAGVMQNPRHLVRRRGQEARLRCSPMKGHSHVYWYRQLPEEGLKFMVYLQKENIIDESGMPKERFSAEFPKEGPSILRIQQVVRGDSAAYFCASSPDRGDYEQYFGPGTRLTVT.

The gene calls are TRBV10-2 and TRBJ2-1; D is possibly TRBD2 (6 bases). The CDR3 totals 13 residues. V gave up 6 bases and J gave up 2 bases, with 8 bases separating them. CDR1 and CDR2 from the germline V gene are WSHSY and SAAADI. The DNA for the CDR3 is TGCGCCAGCAGCGGGACTCCCTACAATGAGCAGTTCTTC. This codes for CASSGTPYNEQFF.

The V call is TRBV9, the J call TRBJ2-1, with 8 nucleotides matching TRBD2. Germline trimming cut 3 bases from V and 7 bases from J; bases unmatched to any gene: 6. The CDR3 runs 14 residues. Germline CDR1 SGDLS, CDR2 YYNGEE. The CDR3 DNA reads as TGTGCCAGCAGCGGGACCGGGACTAGAAATGAGCAGTTCTTC. As protein: CASSGTGTRNEQFF.

The chain couples TRBV6-1 to TRBJ2-7; TRBD2 matches 8 bases. The CDR3 consists of 15 residues. V shed 4 bases, J shed 4 bases, and the junction held 9 bases outside the gene matches. Germline V gives CDR1 MNHNS, CDR2 SASEGT. CDR3 bases: TGTGCCAGCAGTGGGCGGGGGGTGACGTTATACGAGCAGTACTTC. Protein product: CASSGRGVTLYEQYF.

The chain joins TRBV6-6 to TRBJ2-7; D gene uncertain. The length of the CDR3 is 15 residues. The germline CDR1 and CDR2 sequences are MNHNY and SVGAGI (reference sequence). V lost 6 bases to trimming and J lost 2 bases, with 17 bases between them. CDR3 residues: CASSRLPSRAYEQYF. The CDR3 DNA follows: TGTGCCAGCAGCCGTCTGCCTTCCCGGGCCTACGAGCAGTACTTC.

V and J are TRBV5-6 and TRBJ2-5, with TRBD1 identical over 8 bases. Gene TRBJ2-7 matches the end of the DNA better, so the J call may be wrong. The CDR3 contains 16 residues. Germline assignment: CDR1 SGHDT and CDR2 YYEEEE. The CDR3 sequence is CASSSSVGQAIYEQYF. CDR3 coding DNA: TGTGCCAGCAGCTCGTCCGTGGGACAGGCGATCTACGAGCAGTACTTC.

This clone appeared a few times. DNA for the CDR3: TGTGCCAGCAGCTCCCGGGACAGGGACCATCAGCCCCAGCATTTT. This gives the protein CASSSRDRDHQPQHF. The V and J genes are TRBV7-2 and TRBJ1-5, with 9 bases aligning to TRBD1. Germline V gives CDR1 SGHTA, CDR2 FQGNSA. The V and J ends lost 4 bases and 5 bases, in that order; junction bases with no gene match: 6. The CDR3 runs to 15 residues.

In DNA, the CDR3 is TGTGCCTGGACCCCGGACAGCGTCTATGGCTACACCTTC. Its protein product is CAWTPDSVYGYTF. The chain combines TRBV30 with TRBJ1-2; a weak D match, TRBD1 (6 bases). With 4 bases removed from V and 4 bases from J, the gap between germline ends came to 13 bases. Germline lookup yields CDR1 GTSNPN and CDR2 SVGIG (reference sequence). This CDR3 region has 13 residues.

This clone was detected a few times. The gene calls are TRBV5-1 and TRBJ2-7; TRBD1 might be the D (5 bases). Trimming stripped 4 bases from V and 1 base from J, with 9 bases between. The germline CDR1 and CDR2 sequences are SGHRS and YFSETQ. CDR3 length: 13 residues. The CDR3 sequence is CASSRAGSYEQYF. The CDR3 DNA sequence: TGCGCCAGCAGCAGAGCAGGGTCCTACGAGCAGTACTTC.

V is TRBV5-1 and J is TRBJ1-1, with D possibly TRBD1 on 5 matching bases. The CDR3 totals 13 residues. Germline CDR1 is SGHRS and CDR2 is YFSETQ. Trimming shortened V by 4 bases and J by 0 bases, and 7 bases separated the two germline ends. CDR3 nucleotide sequence: TGCGCCAGCAGCGGAGGGGTGAACACTGAAGCTTTCTTT. It codes for CASSGGVNTEAFF.

V and J are TRBV28 and TRBJ2-5, with unresolved D. The V and J ends lost 5 bases and 0 bases respectively, with 7 bases between them. CDR1 is MDHEN, CDR2 SYDVKM, per germline. This CDR3 region has 13 residues. Here the CDR3 DNA reads TGTGCCAGCAGTGCCAGGTACCAAGAGACCCAGTACTTC. It is translated as CASSARYQETQYF.

This chain links TRBV9 with TRBJ2-7; TRBD1 matches at 9 bases. The V gene end was trimmed by 3 bases and the J gene end by 0 bases; junction bases not matched to a gene: 4. Germline CDR1 is SGDLS and CDR2 is YYNGEE. The CDR3 runs 15 residues. CDR3: CASSGRQGGSYEQYF. The CDR3 DNA reads as TGTGCCAGCAGCGGCCGACAGGGGGGCTCCTACGAGCAGTACTTC.

The gene calls are TRBV7-6 and TRBJ1-6; TRBD1 matches at 7 bases. The J segment lost 9 bases and the V segment lost 5 bases, leaving 10 bases of the junction unmatched. Germline loops: CDR1 SGHVS, CDR2 FNYEAQ. The CDR3 totals 15 residues. The CDR3 sequence: CASSDDREVGSPLHF. The DNA for the CDR3 is TGTGCCAGCAGCGACGACAGGGAGGTCGGTTCACCCCTCCACTTT.